This TCR beta chain is drawn from a study of cytomegalovirus exposure and HLA in healthy donors. Among the donors, all were healthy bone marrow donors. The ends were cut back, 1 base at V and 1 base at J, with 10 bases in the middle. Germline loops: CDR1 SEHNR, CDR2 FQNEAQ (reference sequence). This CDR3 is built from 16 residues. Study results and limitations: TCR beta chains associated with HLA were, in a later analysis, more clonally expanded than equally common others. Among the most significant clusters, several appeared linked to common viral pathogens in a later analysis. A missense DCLRE1C variant was associated with V- and J-gene trimming of TCR beta chains in a later analysis, and an independent cohort replicated the association.

The PCR was carried out with 60 Vbeta primers and 13 Jbeta primers. The protocol was immunoSEQ multiplex PCR, while the TCRdb copy is restricted to in-frame clones and leaves out a portion. Of about 89,000 clones listed, about nine tenths are singletons. Details on this clone: Antigen unknown.

The sequenced material came from PBMCs. The TCR sequence derives from a man aged 25-45 years in good health and CMV-seropositive. This chain uses TRBV7-9 with TRBJ1-4, with a weak D call TRBD1 (6 bases). In nucleotides, the CDR3 is TGTGCCAGCAGCTTAGTAGTAGGGGGAACTAATGAAAAACTGTTTTTT. Translating it yields CASSLVVGGTNEKLFF.